This T cell receptor (beta chain) originates from a study of blood T cell repertoires in COVID-19 (dated by TCRdb to the early 2020s). For the wider study: Samples from collaborators originated in the United States, Italy and Spain and spanned both the acute and convalescent phases of COVID-19. The prospective study material was composed of cDNA or gDNA derived from T cells, B-cell-depleted T cells, or PBMCs. Deeply sampled blood TCRbeta repertoires from subjects exposed to, actively infected with, or recovered from COVID-19 were included in the dataset. A freely available public database, intended as a resource for researchers studying the immune response to SARS-CoV-2, is where the repertoires were released. Samples came from the ongoing ImmuneRACE study (first 160 participants) plus 1,254 subjects from 6 global collaborators. Sample metadata almost always included a de-identified subject ID, COVID-19 status, age in years and sex. HLA class I and class II types, where available, came from metadata supplied by the sample provider rather than from assay-based typing. What the authors observed across the whole study: The amount of clinical and demographic metadata varied by source and participant and was provided uncurated.

CDR1 and CDR2 are read off the germline V gene as SGDLS and YYNGEE. The V end gives up 2 bases and the J end 3 bases, leaving 2 bases in the junction not matched to a gene. Including the terminal cysteine and phenylalanine, the CDR3 comprises 14 residues. The read is trimmed to its CDR3 DNA, 42 bases read in frame from base 1. TCRbeta CDR3 regions were amplified from genomic DNA by means of the immunoSEQ Assay, a bias-controlled multiplex PCR. For the original study's pipeline: The number of nucleated cells in each sample was estimated by amplification of reference gene primers within the assay. To quantify the absolute abundance of each unique TCRbeta CDR3 rearrangement, sequence reads were collapsed and filtered. For each sample, productive Simpson clonality was calculated as the square root of Simpson's diversity index over productive rearrangements. TCRdb limited this immuneACCESS table to in-frame rearrangements with V and J called. A share of clones is missing; checked studies link under half to unresolved V genes, and the rest is unexplained. V, J and clone size are those of that table, while D and trimming were read from the DNA. The sample includes 200,000 to 250,000 clones, with approximately 90% observed a single time. The top ten clonotypes cover under 5% of the sample.

A word on this clone: Its antigen remains unidentified. No qualities accompany the bases; no much larger clone lies one base away.

Participants in the prospective study were aged roughly 18 to 100 years, lived in about two dozen United States geographic areas, and enrolled through a virtual design. In the prospective study, cohorts were assigned on the basis of participant-reported clinical history obtained from a screening survey and a study questionnaire. Recovered participants in ImmuneRACE Cohort 3 were defined by two consecutive negative NP/OP PCR tests, clearance by a healthcare professional, or resolution of symptoms. In the prospective study, mobile phlebotomists collected whole blood, serum and a nasopharyngeal or oropharyngeal swab from each participant. Additional blood draws and questionnaires over an approximately two-month period could optionally be provided by prospective study participants. Prospective study blood samples were shipped either frozen or at room temperature before DNA extraction.

What was sequenced was PBMCs or T cells enriched from blood (not recorded which). Recombination linked TRBV9 to TRBJ1-1; 9 middle bases align to TRBD1. The sequence was collected from a woman aged 25 to 39 who had recovered from COVID-19. CDR3 reads: CASSVDRGDTEAFF. Here is the DNA: TGTGCCAGCAGCGTGGACAGGGGAGACACTGAAGCTTTCTTT.